These T cell receptor beta chains were read from a single sample in a study of cytomegalovirus exposure and HLA in healthy donors. Clones were read by immunoSEQ multiplex PCR, and TCRdb kept only the in-frame ones, dropping some. The repertoire consists of roughly 200,000 clones, with about 81% occurring once and the leading ten covering around 1.3%. The sample comprised PBMCs. These TCRs come from a young woman in good health and CMV-seronegative. Both conserved end residues are part of each CDR3. Clone size is given for some rows only: seen once, a few or many times, or a class if the clone is expanded.

clone_size	v_call	j_call	cdr3_length	cdr3_aa
NA	TRBV27	TRBJ2-1	13	CASSPGQYNEQFF
NA	TRBV19	TRBJ1-5	15	CASTSGDGHNQPQHF
once	TRBV10-1	TRBJ1-5	15	CACMRVRKGNQPQHF
NA	TRBV5-1	TRBJ1-2	16	CASSFLRDRANYGYTF
NA	TRBV7-8	TRBJ1-2	15	CASSSTRVFNYGYTF
NA	TRBV11-3	TRBJ2-2	14	CASSDHQGPGELFF
NA	TRBV25-1	TRBJ2-7	15	CASSETSGGAREQYF
NA	TRBV6-1	TRBJ1-6	16	CASSESIGRANSPLHF
few	TRBV5-1	TRBJ2-7	16	CASSLDGGPSSYEQYF
NA	TRBV11-2	TRBJ2-7	14	CASSLDVYPYEQYF
NA	TRBV9	TRBJ2-3	15	CASSLRLESTDTQYF
NA	TRBV2	TRBJ2-3	15	CASSGGTGRTDTQYF
NA	TRBV25-1	TRBJ2-3	14	CASSATTVTDTQYF
NA	TRBV11-2	TRBJ2-2	15	CASSFPAGHTGELFF
NA	TRBV11-2	TRBJ2-7	15	CASSLDPAAYGWQYF
NA	TRBV4-1	TRBJ1-2	15	CASSPQGQGAGGYTF
NA	TRBV6-1	TRBJ2-3	14	CASSVGQGTDTQYF
NA	TRBV6-1	TRBJ1-5	12	CASLEGSQPQHF
few	TRBV2	TRBJ1-2	12	CASWTGNYGYTF
NA	TRBV19	TRBJ2-3	15	CASSTRVAPTYTQYF
NA	TRBV6-5	TRBJ1-4	15	CASSYSPGTNEKLFF
NA	TRBV29-1	TRBJ2-7	16	CSADSYVAGTGYEQYF
few	TRBV30	TRBJ1-6	11	CAGPGQLPLHF
few	TRBV2	TRBJ2-1	15	CASSDRGSSYNEQFF
NA	TRBV14	TRBJ1-5	13	CASSQAVNQPQHF
NA	TRBV10-1	TRBJ2-4	15	CASSDRTGAKNIQYF
few	TRBV6-5	TRBJ1-3	14	CASRETGVGNTIYF
NA	TRBV4-2	TRBJ1-4	16	CASSQDKAGGDEKLFF
NA	TRBV30	TRBJ2-7	14	CAWGRNAGPYEQYF
once	TRBV5-5	TRBJ1-4	16	CASSLGHFATNEKLFF
NA	TRBV28	TRBJ2-7	11	CASSAGEEQYF
NA	TRBV28	TRBJ2-7	14	CASSLPGHPYEQYF
NA	TRBV9	TRBJ2-7	13	CASSRTGSYEQYF
NA	TRBV30	TRBJ2-7	12	CATDRLSYEQYF
NA	TRBV9	TRBJ2-2	16	CASKSQGQMNTGELFF
NA	TRBV13	TRBJ2-2	14	CASSLGLDTGELFF
NA	TRBV18	TRBJ1-2	13	CASSPETVDGYTF
NA	TRBV28	TRBJ1-2	15	CASSSGGTGHYGYTF
NA	TRBV9	TRBJ2-4	16	CASSVAPAVAKNIQYF
NA	TRBV5-1	TRBJ2-1	15	CASSARTGSYNEQFF
NA	TRBV5-6	TRBJ1-4	13	CASSFQGVEKLFF
NA	TRBV28	TRBJ2-3	16	CASSFASGGRTDTQYF
NA	TRBV6-6	TRBJ1-5	15	CASSPPGQGGQPQHF
NA	TRBV2	TRBJ1-1	14	CASSQDRGRPEAFF
NA	TRBV7-9	TRBJ2-4	15	CASSGSPGAKNIQYF